Listed below are T cell receptor beta chains from one sample, sequenced in a study of T cell repertoires in cytomegalovirus infection. TCRdb reprocessed the reads via MiXCR and lists one record per CDR3 protein. The table includes 300,000 to 400,000 distinct CDR3 sequences, over 15% detected once. Sequencing used PBMCs. These receptors all stem from a human donor in good health (CMV status not recorded). Some clones in this sample may be carry-over from other donors' samples. Each CDR3 is given with its conserved first and last residue. D genes are given only for firm matches. Only part of the rows carry a size: once, few, many, or a class if the clone is expanded.

.,TRBV24-1,.,TRBJ2-6,TGTGCCACCAGTGATTCAGGAACTGGGGCCAACGTCCTGACTTTC,CATSDSGTGANVLTF
few,TRBV5-5,.,TRBJ2-1,TGTGCCAGCATATGGGGGGCGAGCTCCTACAATGAGCAGTTCTTC,CASIWGASSYNEQFF
many,TRBV7-2,TRBD1,TRBJ1-4,TGTGCCAGCAGCCGGGGACAGGGCGCAACTAATGAAAAACTGTTTTTT,CASSRGQGATNEKLFF
many,TRBV19,TRBD1,TRBJ2-3,TGTGCCAGTAGTCCAAGACGACAGGGGGCAGATACGCAGTATTTT,CASSPRRQGADTQYF
.,TRBV7-2,.,TRBJ2-3,TGTGCCAGCAGCCCCTCCCGAGAGGCCACGCAGTATTTT,CASSPSREATQYF
.,TRBV6-5,TRBD1,TRBJ1-2,TGTGCCAGCTCCCGGGACAGGGGTTCCGTCTCCTTC,CASSRDRGSVSF
many,TRBV7-2,TRBD2,TRBJ2-7,TGTGCCAGCAGCTTTCGACTAGCGGGGAACTACGAGCAGTACTTC,CASSFRLAGNYEQYF
many,TRBV7-2,.,TRBJ1-6,TGTGCCAGCAGGGCCAGCTCCTATAATTCACCCCTCCACTTT,CASRASSYNSPLHF
few,TRBV7-2,.,TRBJ1-2,TGTGCCAGCAGCTCCGTCGGGGGCAACTATGGCTACACCTTC,CASSSVGGNYGYTF
few,TRBV6-6,.,TRBJ1-5,TGTGCCAGCAGTTACTATTTCAATCAGCCCCAGCATTTT,CASSYYFNQPQHF
many,TRBV19,.,TRBJ1-1,TGTGCCAGTAGTATATCCGGGGAAGTGGGTGAAGCTTTCTTT,CASSISGEVGEAFF
many,TRBV7-2,.,TRBJ2-2,TGTGCCAGCAGCTTAGCGGGTGTGGGGCTAGGGACCGGGGAGCTGTTTTTT,CASSLAGVGLGTGELFF